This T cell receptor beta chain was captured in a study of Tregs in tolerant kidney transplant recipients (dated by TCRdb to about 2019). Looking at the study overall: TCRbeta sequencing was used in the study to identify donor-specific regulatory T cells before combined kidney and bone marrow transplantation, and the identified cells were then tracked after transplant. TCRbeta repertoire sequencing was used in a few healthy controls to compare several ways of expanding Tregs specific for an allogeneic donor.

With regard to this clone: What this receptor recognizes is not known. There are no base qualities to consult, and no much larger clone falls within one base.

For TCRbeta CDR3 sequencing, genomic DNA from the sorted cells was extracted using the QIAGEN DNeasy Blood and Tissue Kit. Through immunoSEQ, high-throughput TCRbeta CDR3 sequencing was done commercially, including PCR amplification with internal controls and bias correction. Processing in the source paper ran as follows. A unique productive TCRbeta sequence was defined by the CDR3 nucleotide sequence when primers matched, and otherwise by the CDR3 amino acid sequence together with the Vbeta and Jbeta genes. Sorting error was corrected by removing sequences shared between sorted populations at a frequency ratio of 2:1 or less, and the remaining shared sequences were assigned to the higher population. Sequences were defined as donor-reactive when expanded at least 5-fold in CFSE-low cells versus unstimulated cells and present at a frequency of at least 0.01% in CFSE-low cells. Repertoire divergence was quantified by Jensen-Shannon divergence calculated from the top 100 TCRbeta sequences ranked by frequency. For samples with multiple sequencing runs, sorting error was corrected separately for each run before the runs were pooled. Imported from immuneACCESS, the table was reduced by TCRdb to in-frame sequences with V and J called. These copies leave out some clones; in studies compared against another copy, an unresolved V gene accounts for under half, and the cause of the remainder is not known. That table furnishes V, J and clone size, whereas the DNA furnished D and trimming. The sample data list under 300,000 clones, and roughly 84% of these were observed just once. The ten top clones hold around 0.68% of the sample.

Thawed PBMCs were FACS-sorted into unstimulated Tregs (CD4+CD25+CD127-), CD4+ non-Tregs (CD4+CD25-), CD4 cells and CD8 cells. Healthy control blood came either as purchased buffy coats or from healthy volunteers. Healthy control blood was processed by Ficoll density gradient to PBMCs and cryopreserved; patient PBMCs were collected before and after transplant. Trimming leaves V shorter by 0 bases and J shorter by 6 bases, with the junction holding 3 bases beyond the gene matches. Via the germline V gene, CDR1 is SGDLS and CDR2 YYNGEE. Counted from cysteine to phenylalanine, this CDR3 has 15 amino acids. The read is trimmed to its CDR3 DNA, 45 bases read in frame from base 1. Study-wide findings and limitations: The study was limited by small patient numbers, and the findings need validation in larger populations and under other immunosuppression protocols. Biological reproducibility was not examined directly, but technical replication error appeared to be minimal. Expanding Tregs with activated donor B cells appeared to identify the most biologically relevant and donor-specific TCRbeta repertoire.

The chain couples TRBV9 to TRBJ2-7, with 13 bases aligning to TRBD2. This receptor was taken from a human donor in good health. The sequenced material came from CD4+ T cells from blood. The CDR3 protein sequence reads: CASSVAWTSGSEQYF. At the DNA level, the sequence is TGTGCCAGCAGCGTAGCTTGGACTAGCGGGAGCGAGCAGTACTTC.